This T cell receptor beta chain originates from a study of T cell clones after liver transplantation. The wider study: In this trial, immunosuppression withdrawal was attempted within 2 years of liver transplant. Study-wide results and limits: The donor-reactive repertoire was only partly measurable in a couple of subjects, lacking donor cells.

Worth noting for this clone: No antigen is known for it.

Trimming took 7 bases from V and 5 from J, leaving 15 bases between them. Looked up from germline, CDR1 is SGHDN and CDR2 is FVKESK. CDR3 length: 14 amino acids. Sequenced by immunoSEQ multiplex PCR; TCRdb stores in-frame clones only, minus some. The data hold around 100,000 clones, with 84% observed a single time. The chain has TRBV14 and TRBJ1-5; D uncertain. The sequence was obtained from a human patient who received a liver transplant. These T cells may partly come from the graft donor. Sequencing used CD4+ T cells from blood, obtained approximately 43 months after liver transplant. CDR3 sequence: CASKGGRHYQPQHF. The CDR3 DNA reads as TGTGCCAGCAAGGGTGGGCGGCACTATCAGCCCCAGCATTTT. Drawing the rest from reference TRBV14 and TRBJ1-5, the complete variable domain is EAGVTQFPSHSVIEKGQTVTLRCDPISGHDNLYWYRRVMGKEIKFLLHFVKESKQDESGMPNNRFLAERTGGTYSTLKVQPAELEDSGVYFCASKGGRHYQPQHFGDGTRLSIL.